This T cell receptor beta chain emerged from a study of blood T cell repertoires in COVID-19. This CDR3 is built from 14 residues. Per the germline V gene, CDR1 is MNHEY and CDR2 is SVGAGI. The V end was cut by 6 bases, the J end by 1 base, with 12 bases between. The assay was immunoSEQ multiplex PCR, and TCRdb's table has in-frame clones only and misses some. Of 250,000 or so clones listed, 70% to 90% are singletons. The material sequenced was PBMCs or T cells enriched from blood (not recorded which). The chain employs TRBV6-5 and TRBJ1-1, with D maybe TRBD1 (5 bases). This sequence was found in a woman aged 25 to 45 with acute COVID-19. The CDR3 sequence: CASRREGQNTEAFF. In DNA form, the CDR3 reads TGTGCCAGCAGAAGGGAGGGGCAGAACACTGAAGCTTTCTTT.